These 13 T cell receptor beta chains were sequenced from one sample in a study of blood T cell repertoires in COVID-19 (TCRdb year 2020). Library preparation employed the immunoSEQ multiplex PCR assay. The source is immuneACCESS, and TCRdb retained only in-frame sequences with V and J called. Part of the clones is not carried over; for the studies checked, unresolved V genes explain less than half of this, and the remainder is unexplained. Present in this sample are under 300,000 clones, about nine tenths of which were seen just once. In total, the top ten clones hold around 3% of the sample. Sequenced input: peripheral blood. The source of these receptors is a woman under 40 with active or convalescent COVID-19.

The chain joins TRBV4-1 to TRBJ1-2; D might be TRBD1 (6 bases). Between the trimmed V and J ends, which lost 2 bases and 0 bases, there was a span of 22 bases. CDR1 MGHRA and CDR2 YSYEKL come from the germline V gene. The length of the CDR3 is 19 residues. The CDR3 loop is CASSQRSARGHSTNYGYTF. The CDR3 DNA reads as TGCGCCAGCAGCCAAAGGTCGGCCAGGGGCCACAGTACTAACTATGGCTACACCTTC.

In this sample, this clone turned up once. The CDR3 coding sequence is TGTGCCTGGAGTCGCCAAGGACTACTTACTGGAAACACCATATATTTT. It yields the protein CAWSRQGLLTGNTIYF. The V gene is TRBV30, the J gene TRBJ1-3; no definite D call. Trimming stripped 2 bases from V and 2 bases from J, with 16 bases between. The length of the CDR3 is 16 residues. Per the germline V gene, CDR1 is GTSNPN and CDR2 is SVGIG (reference sequence). The whole variable domain, filled in from reference TRBV30 and TRBJ1-3, reads SQTIHQWPATLVQPVGSPLSLECTVEGTSNPNLYWYRQAAGRGLQLLFYSVGIGQISSEVPQNLSASRPQDRQFILSSKKLLLSDSGFYLCAWSRQGLLTGNTIYFGEGSWLTVV.

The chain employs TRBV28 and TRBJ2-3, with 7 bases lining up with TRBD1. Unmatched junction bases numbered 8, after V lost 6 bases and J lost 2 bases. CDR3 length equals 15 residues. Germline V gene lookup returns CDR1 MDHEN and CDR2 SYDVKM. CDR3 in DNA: TGTGCCAGCAGCCGAGCCGGGACAGACACAGATACGCAGTATTTT. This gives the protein CASSRAGTDTDTQYF.

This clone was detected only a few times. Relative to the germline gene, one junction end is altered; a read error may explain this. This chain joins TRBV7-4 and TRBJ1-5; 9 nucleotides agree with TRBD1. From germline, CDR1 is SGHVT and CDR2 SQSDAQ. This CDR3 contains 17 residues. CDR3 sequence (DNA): TGTGCCAGCAGTTTAGAGGACAGGGGCGATAGCAATCAGCCCCAGCATTTT. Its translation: CASSLEDRGDSNQPQHF.

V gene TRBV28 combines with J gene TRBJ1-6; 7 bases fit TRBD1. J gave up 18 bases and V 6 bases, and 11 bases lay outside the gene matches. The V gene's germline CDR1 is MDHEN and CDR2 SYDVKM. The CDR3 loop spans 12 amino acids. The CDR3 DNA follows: TGTGCCAGCAGAGGGGGCGGGATAAGTTACCACTTT. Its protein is CASRGGGISYHF.

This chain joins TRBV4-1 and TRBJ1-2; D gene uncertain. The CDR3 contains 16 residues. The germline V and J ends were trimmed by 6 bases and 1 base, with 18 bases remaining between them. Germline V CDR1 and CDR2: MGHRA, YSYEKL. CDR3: CASSIAGSRINYGYTF. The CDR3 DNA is TGCGCCAGCAGTATAGCGGGCAGCCGAATTAACTATGGCTACACCTTC.

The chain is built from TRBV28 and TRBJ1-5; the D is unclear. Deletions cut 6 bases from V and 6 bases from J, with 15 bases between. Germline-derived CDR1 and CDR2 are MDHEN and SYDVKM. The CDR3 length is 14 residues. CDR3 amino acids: CASSLLGAGQPQHF. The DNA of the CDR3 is TGTGCCAGCAGCCTGCTTGGTGCAGGTCAGCCCCAGCATTTT. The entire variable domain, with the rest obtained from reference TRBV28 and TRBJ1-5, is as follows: DVKVTQSSRYLVKRTGEKVFLECVQDMDHENMFWYRQDPGLGLRLIYFSYDVKMKEKGDIPEGYSVSREKKERFSLILESASTNQTSMYLCASSLLGAGQPQHFGDGTRLSIL.

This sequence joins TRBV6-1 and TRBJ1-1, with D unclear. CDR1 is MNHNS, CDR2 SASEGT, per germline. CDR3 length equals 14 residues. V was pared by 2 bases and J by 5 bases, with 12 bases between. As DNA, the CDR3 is TGTGCCAGCAGTGAACTTCAGGTTAGGACTGAAGCTTTCTTT. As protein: CASSELQVRTEAFF.

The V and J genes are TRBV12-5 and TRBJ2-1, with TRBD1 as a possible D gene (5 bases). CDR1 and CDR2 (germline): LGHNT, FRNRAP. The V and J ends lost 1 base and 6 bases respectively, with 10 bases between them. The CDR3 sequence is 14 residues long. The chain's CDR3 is CASGLGQFGNEQFF. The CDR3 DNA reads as TGTGCTAGTGGTTTGGGACAGTTTGGCAATGAGCAGTTCTTC.

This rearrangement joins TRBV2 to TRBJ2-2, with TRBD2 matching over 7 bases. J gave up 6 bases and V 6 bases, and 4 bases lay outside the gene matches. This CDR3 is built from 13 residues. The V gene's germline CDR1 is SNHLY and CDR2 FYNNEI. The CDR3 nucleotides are TGTGCCAGCAGGCGGGAGCGAGCCGGGGAGCTGTTTTTT. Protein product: CASRRERAGELFF.

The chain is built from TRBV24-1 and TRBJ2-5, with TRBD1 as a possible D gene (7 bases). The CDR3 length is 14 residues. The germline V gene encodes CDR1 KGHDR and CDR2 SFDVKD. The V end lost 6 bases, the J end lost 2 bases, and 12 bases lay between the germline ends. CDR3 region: CATSIAGQQETQYF. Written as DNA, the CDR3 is TGTGCCACCAGTATTGCGGGACAGCAAGAGACCCAGTACTTC.

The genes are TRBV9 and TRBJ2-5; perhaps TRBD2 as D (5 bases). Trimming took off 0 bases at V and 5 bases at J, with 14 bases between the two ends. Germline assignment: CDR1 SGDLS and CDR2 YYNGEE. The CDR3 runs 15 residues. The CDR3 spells CASSVEDSTGETQYF. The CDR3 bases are TGTGCCAGCAGCGTAGAAGACTCCACGGGGGAGACCCAGTACTTC.

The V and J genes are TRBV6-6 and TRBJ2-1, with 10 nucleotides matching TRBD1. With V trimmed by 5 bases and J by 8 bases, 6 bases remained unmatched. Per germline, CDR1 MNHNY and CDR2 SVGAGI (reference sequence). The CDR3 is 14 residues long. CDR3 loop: CASSQDRGSDEQFF. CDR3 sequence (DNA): TGTGCCAGCAGTCAGGACAGGGGGAGCGATGAGCAGTTCTTC.